A selection of T cell receptor beta chains follows, all from one sample in a study of blood T cell repertoires in COVID-19. Generated by immunoSEQ multiplex PCR, the TCRdb table keeps only in-frame clones and is missing some. Found here are around 120,000 clones, over 65% of them singletons; the top ten hold approximately 0.86%. What was sequenced was peripheral blood. Receptors were obtained from a human donor with acute or convalescent COVID-19. The donor label of this sample is uncertain. Each CDR3 is given with its conserved first and last residue.

TRBJ2-5	TRBV2	CASTVVAGAQETQYF
TRBJ2-3	TRBV10-2	CASRVGGADTQYF
TRBJ2-5	TRBV2	CASSARTGSQETQYF
TRBJ2-1	TRBV5-1	CASSFRTGYEQFF
TRBJ2-5	TRBV30	CAWSITSDQETQYF
TRBJ2-5	TRBV3-1/TRBV3-2	CASSQETPWTGGQETQYF
TRBJ1-2	TRBV4-1	CASSQVLSAGYTF
TRBJ2-5	TRBV5-1	CASSLTGWQETQYF
TRBJ1-5	TRBV11-2	CASSPDRGNQPQHF
TRBJ2-2	TRBV2	CASSEDLNRGVALRGYTGELFF
TRBJ1-2	TRBV29-1	CSVATGQNYGYTF
TRBJ1-2	TRBV5-5	CASSLTQGRYGYTF
TRBJ2-3	TRBV14	CASSQGTSFSTDTQYF
TRBJ2-3	TRBV5-1	CASSLTGESTDTQYF
TRBJ2-2	TRBV24-1	CATSDGGSGTGELFF
TRBJ1-6	TRBV11-2	CASSLRESGGLSYNSPLHF
TRBJ2-1	TRBV4-2	CASSPQLAGDYNEQFF
TRBJ2-1	TRBV7-3	CASSPSSGGAHEQFF
TRBJ1-2	TRBV28	CASSLRGYGYTF
TRBJ1-1	TRBV5-8	CASSRQGAGTEAFF
TRBJ1-4	TRBV4-2	CASSLMGSTGLGEKLFF
TRBJ1-2	TRBV2	CASSGGALDYGYTF
TRBJ2-3	TRBV27	CASSQAYRASTDTQYF
TRBJ1-5	TRBV2	CASILQGDQPQHF
TRBJ2-6	TRBV2	CASSKGSSGANVLTF
TRBJ2-2	TRBV10-3	CAISEDRGRELFF
TRBJ1-2	TRBV9	CASSGTAGYGYTF
TRBJ2-1	TRBV11-2	CASSSRLASLSYNEQFF